A single TCR beta chain is shown here with its context. Its antigen is not yet known. One base away there is no much larger clone; base qualities are not given. The germline V gene (reference sequence) provides CDR1 LNHDA and CDR2 SQIVND. V lost 10 bases and J lost 4 bases; the stretch between them is 23 bases long. The CDR3 goes from the cysteine to the phenylalanine over 15 residues. Only the CDR3 portion is preserved as DNA: 45 bases, with reading frame beginning at the first base. In light of the paper, this sample's time point label describes: cycle 4 day 1 (C4D1), after less than 7 weeks of nivolumab. All trial patients had relapsed after autologous stem cell transplantation, with cohorts A, B and C differing in prior brentuximab vedotin exposure. A Miltenyi CD4+ T cell isolation kit was used for magnetic negative selection to purify CD4+ T cells from thawed PBMCs. The trial cohort comprised 60 or so patients with relapsed/refractory classical Hodgkin lymphoma whose best overall responses were complete response, partial response or progressive disease. Trial patients were treated with single-agent nivolumab in the multi-cohort phase II CheckMate 205 trial. Best overall response was determined by an independent review committee according to the 2007 International Working Group response criteria. Trial PBMCs were collected immediately before nivolumab initiation (C1D1) and during therapy at cycle 2 day 1 and cycle 4 day 1. Peripheral blood was collected in 8 mL Vacutainer Cell Preparation Tubes, from which PBMCs were isolated by centrifugation and then cryopreserved. Purified CD4+ and CD8+ fractions were prepared only for cases in which an additional PBMC sample was available. Magnetically labelled cells were removed on LS columns in a quadroMACS separator, and the flow-through was retained as the purified fraction.

This sample is drawn from a study of PD-1 blockade in classical Hodgkin lymphoma (dated by TCRdb to the early 2020s). For the study in its entirety: Nivolumab dosing was 3 mg/kg intravenously every 2 weeks, continuing until either disease progression or unacceptable toxicity. The study used TCR beta sequencing and CyTOF to define a peripheral blood immune signature of response to PD-1 blockade in classical Hodgkin lymphoma. Results the study describes overall, beyond this receptor: By C4D1, a significant rise was seen in CD4+ TCR diversity but not in CD8+ TCR diversity (p=0.0027 vs p=0.16), and the rise was most apparent among complete responders (p=0.02). Only a single clinical trial cohort was studied, and what caused the repertoire differences, possibly disease activity or prior therapy, remained undefined. Newly diagnosed patients were reported to have lower baseline TCR diversity than healthy donors, and relapsed/refractory patients were reported to have lower baseline TCR diversity still. Trial patients with a complete response had baseline diversity similar to that of newly diagnosed patients, while partial responders and progressors had significantly lower diversity. Patients starting nivolumab less than 1 year after ASCT had lower diversity and were excluded from later analyses to avoid confounding by immune reconstitution.

Genomic DNA was isolated using the Qiagen DNeasy kit from unsorted PBMCs as well as from negatively selected CD4+ and CD8+ fractions. TCR beta CDR3 regions were subjected to amplification by immunoSEQ multiplex PCR with primers that anneal to V and J segments. A synthetic immune receptor repertoire was used to minimize amplification bias, and any residual bias was removed computationally once sequencing was done. Turning to the authors' computational methods: Repertoire diversity was quantified as the Shannon entropy index using custom Python scripts. Unsorted, CD4+ and CD8+ repertoires were examined separately, except in combined analyses, for which CD4+ and CD8+ sequences were merged in silico. A clone counted as expanded when the clone's frequency after treatment rose at least 2-fold relative to C1D1, and clones undetected at baseline were given a pseudocount of 0.5. Singleton clones were defined as clones with 0 or 1 copy at C1D1, and non-singleton clones were defined as clones with 2 or more copies. Clones expanded in unsorted samples were labelled as CD4+, CD8+ or unknown by matching protein sequences in sorted samples from the same patient. Diversity changes from C1D1 to C4D1 were tested in paired samples using Wilcoxon tests. The table was pulled from immuneACCESS by TCRdb, which kept in-frame rearrangements only. Such tables lose some clones; where checked, under half of the loss comes from unresolved V genes, and the rest has no known cause. The D gene and trimming were derived from the DNA, and the V and J assignments and clone size from that table. The table for this sample lists under 15,000 clones; around 83% of them were counted only once. Of the sample, about 0.88% falls within the top ten clones.

This TCR derives from a human donor with classical Hodgkin lymphoma. This chain joins TRBV19 to TRBJ2-7; the D segment could be TRBD1, given 6 matching bases. The sample here was CD4+ T cells from blood, taken before the fourth cycle of nivolumab. Read as DNA, the sequence is TGTGCCACCAGAAGGGGGAGAACGGAACTATACGAGCAGTACTTC. It translates as CATRRGRTELYEQYF.